These T cell receptor beta chains were read from a single sample in a study of T cells in localized non-small cell lung cancer. Libraries were prepared by immunoSEQ multiplex PCR; TCRdb keeps only in-frame clonotypes and omits some of them. The sample yields 850 to 1,000 clones, about 19% seen once. The sequences come from normal lung tissue next to the tumor, collected before any cancer treatment. The receptors stem from a woman between 35 and 70 years old with stage II lung adenocarcinoma. Both conserved end residues are trimmed from each CDR3. Clone size is given for some rows only: seen once, a few or many times, or a class if the clone is expanded.

v_call: TRBV29-1
j_call: TRBJ1-2
cdr3_length: 13
clone_size: NA
cdr3_aa: SADTSRGSGYGYT

v_call: TRBV6-8
j_call: TRBJ2-1
cdr3_length: 14
clone_size: NA
cdr3_aa: ASSSSGGNTYNEQF

v_call: TRBV6-8
j_call: TRBJ2-1
cdr3_length: 13
clone_size: NA
cdr3_aa: ASSPGTSGVLEQF

v_call: TRBV6-8
j_call: TRBJ2-1
cdr3_length: 14
clone_size: NA
cdr3_aa: ASRPSRTGPMDEQF

v_call: TRBV15
j_call: TRBJ2-7
cdr3_length: 12
clone_size: large
cdr3_aa: ATLRDRGFGEQY

v_call: TRBV28
j_call: TRBJ1-2
cdr3_length: 10
clone_size: NA
cdr3_aa: ASSLGGYGYT

v_call: TRBV15
j_call: TRBJ1-2
cdr3_length: 12
clone_size: NA
cdr3_aa: ATSREAADSRYT

v_call: TRBV18
j_call: TRBJ1-6
cdr3_length: 17
clone_size: large
cdr3_aa: ASSPLNLLRSSYNSPLH

v_call: TRBV12-5
j_call: TRBJ1-1
cdr3_length: 11
clone_size: NA
cdr3_aa: ASGFEGNTEAF

v_call: TRBV30
j_call: TRBJ2-5
cdr3_length: 12
clone_size: few
cdr3_aa: AWSAKRNQETQY